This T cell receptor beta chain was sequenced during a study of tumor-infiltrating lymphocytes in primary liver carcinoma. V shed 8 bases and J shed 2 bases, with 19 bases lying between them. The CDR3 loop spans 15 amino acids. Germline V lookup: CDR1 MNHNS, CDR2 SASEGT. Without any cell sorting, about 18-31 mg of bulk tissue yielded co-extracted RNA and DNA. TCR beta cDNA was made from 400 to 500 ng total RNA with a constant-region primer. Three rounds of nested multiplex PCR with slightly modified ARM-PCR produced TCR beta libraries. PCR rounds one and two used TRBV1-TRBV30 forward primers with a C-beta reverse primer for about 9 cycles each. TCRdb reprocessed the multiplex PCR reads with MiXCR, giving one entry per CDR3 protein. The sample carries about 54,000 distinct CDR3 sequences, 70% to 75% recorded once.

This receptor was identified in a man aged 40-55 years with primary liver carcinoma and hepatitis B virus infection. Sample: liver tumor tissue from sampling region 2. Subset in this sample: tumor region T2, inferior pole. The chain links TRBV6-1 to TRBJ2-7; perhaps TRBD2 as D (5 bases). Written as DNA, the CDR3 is TGTGCCAGCTTACCACTAATGGGAGCGCCCTACGAGCAGTACTTC. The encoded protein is CASLPLMGAPYEQYF.